The 11 T cell receptor beta chains below were found in one sample sequenced in a study of blood T cell repertoires in COVID-19. The protocol was immunoSEQ multiplex PCR, while the TCRdb copy is restricted to in-frame clones and leaves out a portion. The profile shows some 140,000 clones, 70% to 80% of them singletons. Sequencing was done on a sample of peripheral blood. These receptors originate from a man in his 60s who had recovered from COVID-19.

The gene calls are TRBV10-3 and TRBJ2-7; possibly TRBD1 for D (6 bases). Germline CDR1 reads ENHRY; CDR2 reads SYGVKD. Trimming shortened V by 6 bases and J by 3 bases, and 12 bases separated the two germline ends. CDR3 length equals 13 residues. The CDR3 sequence: CAIRTQQGYEQYF. The CDR3 nucleotides read TGTGCCATCAGAACCCAACAGGGCTACGAGCAGTACTTC.

The chain couples TRBV5-1 to TRBJ1-2, with 8 bases lining up with TRBD1. The length of the CDR3 is 14 residues. The V gene end was trimmed by 4 bases and the J gene end by 5 bases; junction bases not matched to a gene: 7. The V gene's germline CDR1 is SGHRS and CDR2 YFSETQ. Written as DNA, the CDR3 is TGCGCCAGCAGCATGACAGGGGCGAAATATGGCTACACCTTC. This codes for CASSMTGAKYGYTF.

The chain links TRBV5-1 to TRBJ2-2; no definite D call. Germline CDR1 SGHRS, CDR2 YFSETQ. The V and J ends lost 0 bases and 3 bases respectively, with 6 bases between them. The CDR3 is made up of 14 amino acids. This CDR3 reads CASSLGPDTGELFF. Here the CDR3 DNA reads TGCGCCAGCAGCTTGGGGCCAGACACCGGGGAGCTGTTTTTT.

The chain employs TRBV7-2 and TRBJ2-3; the D is unclear. The CDR3 contains 12 residues. The ends were cut back, 5 bases at V and 4 bases at J, with 7 bases in the middle. The germline gives CDR1 SGHTA, CDR2 FQGNSA. In DNA form, the CDR3 reads TGTGCCAGCAGCCTCCAGGCAGATACGCAGTATTTT. Translating it yields CASSLQADTQYF.

J is TRBJ1-6 and V is TRBV4-3, with unresolved D. The CDR3 runs to 14 residues. V was clipped by 1 base and J by 5 bases, with 6 bases between them. The V gene's germline CDR1 is LGHNA and CDR2 YSLEER. This CDR3 is CASSQGSNNSPLHF. As DNA, the CDR3 is TGCGCCAGCAGCCAAGGCTCTAATAATTCACCCCTCCACTTT.

This clone was detected only once. The gene calls are TRBV4-3 and TRBJ2-2; TRBD1 is a possible D gene (6 bases). V gave up 2 bases and J gave up 6 bases, with 19 bases separating them. The CDR3 covers 17 residues. Germline values: CDR1 LGHNA, CDR2 YSLEER. CDR3 region: CASSQSYPFRGSGELFF. In DNA form, the CDR3 reads TGCGCCAGCAGCCAATCATACCCTTTTAGGGGGTCCGGGGAGCTGTTTTTT.

In DNA, the CDR3 is TGTGCCAGCAGCTACCCTTACCCCGAGGGCTACACCTTC. Its protein product is CASSYPYPEGYTF. This chain links TRBV7-8 with TRBJ1-2; the D is unclear. Germline CDR1 reads SGHVS; CDR2 reads FQNEAQ. The CDR3 contains 13 residues. Trimming stripped 4 bases from V and 8 bases from J, with 14 bases between.

The chain combines TRBV2 with TRBJ2-5; D gene unclear. The V and J ends lost 2 bases and 4 bases respectively, with 8 bases between them. Germline V gives CDR1 SNHLY, CDR2 FYNNEI. This CDR3 contains 13 residues. In nucleotides, the CDR3 is TGTGCCAGCAGTGAAAGCCGTGCAGAGACCCAGTACTTC. Translated: CASSESRAETQYF.

This clone was counted between two and nine times. The V gene is TRBV6-5, the J gene TRBJ1-1; D may be TRBD1 (5 bases). The CDR3 extends over 13 amino acids. Germline values: CDR1 MNHEY, CDR2 SVGAGI. The V and J ends lost 2 bases and 3 bases respectively, with 7 bases between them. The chain's CDR3 is CASSYRTYTEAFF. CDR3 sequence (DNA): TGTGCCAGCAGTTACAGGACATACACTGAAGCTTTCTTT.

This clone was counted only a few times. The chain is built from TRBV11-2 and TRBJ2-2; 9 bases match TRBD1. Germline CDR1 and CDR2: SGHAT and FQNNGV. The CDR3 covers 15 residues. Germline trimming cut 5 bases from V and 3 bases from J; bases unmatched to any gene: 4. In DNA form, the CDR3 reads TGTGCCAGCAGCCCGTGGACAGGGGACACCGGGGAGCTGTTTTTT. Protein product: CASSPWTGDTGELFF. Full variable domain (remainder filled in from reference TRBV11-2 and TRBJ2-2): EAGVAQSPRYKIIEKRQSVAFWCNPISGHATLYWYQQILGQGPKLLIQFQNNGVVDDSQLPKDRFSAERLKGVDSTLKIQPAKLEDSAVYLCASSPWTGDTGELFFGEGSRLTVL.

The chain recombines TRBV24-1 with TRBJ1-5, with TRBD1 matching over 8 bases. CDR3 size: 14 residues. The germline gives CDR1 KGHDR, CDR2 SFDVKD. J lost 2 bases, V lost 6 bases, and 2 bases had no gene match. The CDR3 region is CATSSGGGNQPQHF. CDR3 DNA sequence: TGTGCCACCAGTTCAGGGGGCGGCAATCAGCCCCAGCATTTT.